Below, 15 T cell receptor beta chains from the same sample are listed, as sequenced in a study of blood T cell repertoires in COVID-19. The protocol was immunoSEQ multiplex PCR, while the TCRdb copy is restricted to in-frame clones and leaves out a portion. The repertoire has about 160,000 clones, over 75% of them found once; the top ten carry around 6%. The sample comprised PBMCs or T cells enriched from blood (not recorded which). These receptors came from a woman aged 40-49 years with acute COVID-19.

The J gene is TRBJ1-5, the V gene TRBV6-5; TRBD1 matches 7 bases. This CDR3 has 14 amino acids. CDR1 and CDR2 (germline): MNHEY, SVGAGI. With V trimmed by 0 bases and J by 8 bases, 4 bases remained unmatched. The CDR3, as DNA: TGTGCCAGCAGTTACTCGACAGGGAGTAAGCCCCAGCATTTT. Its translation is CASSYSTGSKPQHF.

This sequence joins TRBV5-1 and TRBJ1-1, with 11 bases that match TRBD1. Germline V gene lookup returns CDR1 SGHRS and CDR2 YFSETQ. This CDR3 contains 15 residues. V lost 1 base and J lost 7; bases outside the gene matches: 6. In DNA, the CDR3 is TGCGCCAGCAGCTTGATGGACAGGGGGCAAGGTGAAGCTTTCTTT. The encoded protein is CASSLMDRGQGEAFF.

The genes are TRBV4-1 and TRBJ2-1; D might be TRBD2 (5 bases). The CDR3 extends over 18 amino acids. Between the trimmed V and J ends, which lost 2 bases and 6 bases, there was a span of 23 bases. CDR1 and CDR2 from the germline V gene are MGHRA and YSYEKL. CDR3 sequence: CASSQPGFGLDWANEQFF. CDR3 in DNA: TGCGCCAGCAGCCAACCGGGATTCGGACTGGACTGGGCCAATGAGCAGTTCTTC.

The J gene is TRBJ2-1, the V gene TRBV7-9, with D maybe TRBD2 (5 bases). Germline CDR1 is SEHNR and CDR2 is FQNEAQ (reference sequence). CDR3 length equals 14 residues. V lost 5 bases and J lost 4, with 12 bases in between. The CDR3, as DNA: TGTGCCAGCAGCGCGGGCTCTCCATACAATGAGCAGTTCTTC. Its protein is CASSAGSPYNEQFF.

The rearrangement joins TRBV9 to TRBJ1-3, with 7 bases lining up with TRBD1. This CDR3 has 15 residues. With V trimmed by 3 bases and J by 3 bases, 6 bases remained unmatched. Germline values: CDR1 SGDLS, CDR2 YYNGEE. CDR3 residues: CASSAGTVLGNTIYF. The CDR3 nucleotides read TGTGCCAGCAGCGCGGGGACAGTACTTGGAAACACCATATATTTT.

There are a few counts of this clone. The V gene is TRBV5-1, the J gene TRBJ2-2; TRBD2 matches 13 bases. This CDR3 contains 16 residues. J gave up 6 bases and V 4 bases, and 6 bases lay outside the gene matches. The germline V gene has CDR1 SGHRS and CDR2 YFSETQ. CDR3 loop: CASSHGTSGIAGELFF. DNA for the CDR3: TGCGCCAGCAGCCACGGGACTAGCGGGATAGCCGGGGAGCTGTTTTTT.

This clone was picked up one time. Distinct nucleotide sequences in the sample also encode this CDR3. The chain links TRBV9 to TRBJ1-4; tentative D call: TRBD1 (6 bases). The CDR3 covers 15 residues. Germline V gene sequence: CDR1 SGDLS, CDR2 YYNGEE. V lost 0 bases and J 4 bases, leaving 10 bases between the germline ends. The chain's CDR3 is CASSVGGQVNEKLFF. DNA for the CDR3: TGTGCCAGCAGCGTAGGGGGGCAGGTTAATGAAAAACTGTTTTTT.

This chain joins TRBV10-2 and TRBJ2-7; 10 nucleotides match TRBD2. The CDR3 is 15 residues long. Germline V CDR1 and CDR2: WSHSY, SAAADI. Trimming took 0 bases from V and 5 from J; bases not matched to a gene: 4. The CDR3 region is CASSESLAGVNEQYF. The CDR3 DNA sequence: TGCGCCAGCAGTGAGTCCCTAGCGGGAGTAAACGAGCAGTACTTC.

This chain links TRBV4-1 with TRBJ2-1, with TRBD2 matching over 10 bases. The J segment lost 6 bases and the V segment lost 1 base, leaving 9 bases of the junction unmatched. This CDR3 comprises 17 residues. Germline values: CDR1 MGHRA, CDR2 YSYEKL. The CDR3 region is CASSQGYSGRRGNEQFF. As DNA, the CDR3 is TGCGCCAGCAGCCAAGGTTATAGCGGGAGGAGGGGCAATGAGCAGTTCTTC.

The chain uses TRBV10-2 and TRBJ2-1; 7 bases map to TRBD2. CDR3 length equals 15 residues. Per the germline V gene, CDR1 is WSHSY and CDR2 is SAAADI. V was clipped by 3 bases and J by 9 bases; unmatched bases: 11. The CDR3 bases are TGCGCCAGCAGTGACTGGACTAGGGGTGTGGTTGAGCAGTTCTTC. Its protein product is CASSDWTRGVVEQFF.

J is TRBJ1-2 and V is TRBV4-1; D gene ambiguous. V was trimmed by 1 base and J by 4 bases, leaving 13 bases between them. Germline CDR1 is MGHRA and CDR2 is YSYEKL. The CDR3 runs 15 residues. CDR3 protein: CASSQGRASIYGYTF. CDR3 coding DNA: TGCGCCAGCAGCCAAGGGCGGGCTAGTATCTATGGCTACACCTTC.

This clone has a single count. V usage is TRBV7-2 and J usage is TRBJ1-2; no reliable D call. Germline loops: CDR1 SGHTA, CDR2 FQGNSA. The V gene lost 4 bases and the J gene lost 0 bases, with 9 bases spanning the gap. The length of the CDR3 is 14 residues. This CDR3 is CASSSWATNYGYTF. In DNA form, the CDR3 reads TGTGCCAGCAGCTCATGGGCCACTAACTATGGCTACACCTTC.

In this sample, this clone turned up once. The V call is TRBV6-5, the J call TRBJ2-7, with a tentative D call TRBD2 (5 bases). The CDR3 is 14 residues long. V was clipped by 4 bases and J by 2 bases, with 12 bases between them. Germline assignment: CDR1 MNHEY and CDR2 SVGAGI. Written as DNA, the CDR3 is TGTGCCAGCAGTTTTTCGGGAACCCCCTACGAGCAGTACTTC. Protein: CASSFSGTPYEQYF.

The V call is TRBV11-2, the J call TRBJ2-7; 10 positions agree with TRBD2. Losses at the gene ends were 5 bases for V and 0 bases for J; bases not matched to a gene: 4. This CDR3 region has 15 residues. CDR1 is SGHAT, CDR2 FQNNGV, per germline. CDR3 nucleotide sequence: TGTGCCAGCAGCGCCATAGCGGGGGGCTCCTACGAGCAGTACTTC. Amino acids: CASSAIAGGSYEQYF.

Concerning this clone itself: This same CDR3 is encoded by further DNA sequences in the sample. The chain couples TRBV27 to TRBJ2-7, with D tentatively TRBD2 (6 bases). Trimming removed 2 bases from V and 2 bases from J, with 7 bases in between. This CDR3 is 13 amino acids long. CDR1 MNHEY and CDR2 SMNVEV come from the germline V gene (reference sequence). CDR3 bases: TGTGCCAGCAGTTTAGGACTAACCTACGAGCAGTACTTC. This translates into CASSLGLTYEQYF.